The clone carrying this T cell receptor beta chain appeared a few times. CDR3 size: 15 residues. The germline gives CDR1 MNHEY, CDR2 SVGEGT. Trimming removed 7 bases at V and 0 bases at J, with 10 bases between. The time point here: patch test 3, about 24 weeks after DPC sensitization. Treatment defined: therapeutic diphenylcyclopropenone sensitization with weekly scalp DPC. The sample originates from a study of human T cells and chemical hapten exposure. On the study more broadly: Patients got weekly scalp diphenylcyclopropenone doses over the roughly 22-week study. Across samples, TCR yields varied, mostly owing to small differences in pooled library volumes.

Individual cDNA molecules in this library carried unique molecular identifiers. TCRdb passed the RACE reads through MiXCR, listing each CDR3 protein once. The sample lists approximately 97,000 distinct CDR3 sequences, roughly 27% seen once, with 10% in the top ten. The chain joins TRBV6-2 or TRBV6-3 to TRBJ2-6, with D uncertain. Sequencing used whole blood, obtained in connection with sensitization to the hapten diphenylcyclopropenone (DPC). This sequence originates from a man aged 35 to 55 with alopecia areata. Some clones in this sample may be carry-over from other donors' samples. The CDR3 sequence is CASIHGGSGANVLTF. CDR3 coding DNA: TGTGCCAGCATCCACGGTGGCTCTGGGGCCAACGTCCTGACTTTC.